This TCR beta chain was identified in a study of cytotoxic CD8 clonotypes in ibrutinib-treated CLL. Target depth was 1 in 200,000 to 1 in 1 million T cells, about 10x per clonotype. Data came from immunoSEQ multiplex PCR; TCRdb stores just in-frame clones and leaves some out. The sample consists of about 150,000 clones, 79% of them appearing once. Study-wide findings and caveats: Baseline clonality, above age-matched healthy donor levels, tracked circulating CD8+ T-cell counts. The study found clonality rose at ibrutinib response, then fell toward baseline at progression.

This clone came up a few times. What it recognizes is unknown. The length of the CDR3 is 13 residues. V shed 7 bases and J 4 bases; nucleotides not matched to a gene: 5. The germline V gene has CDR1 SNHLY and CDR2 FYNNEI. The starting material was PBMCs, obtained after 12 months of ibrutinib treatment. The chain has TRBV2 and TRBJ1-2, with 8 bases identical to TRBD1. This receptor was obtained from a human donor with chronic lymphocytic leukemia. The CDR3 coding sequence is TGTGCCAGCAATGACAGGGGATTCTATGGCTACACCTTC. It yields the protein CASNDRGFYGYTF.